The next 29 T cell receptor beta chains were all read from a single sample in a study of spatial heterogeneity in lung cancer. TCRdb recomputed calls from the 5' RACE reads with MiXCR, one row per CDR3 protein. The data contain about 45,000 distinct CDR3 sequences, around 13% of them singletons. Time point: sample taken at primary tumor resection. Sequenced here: PBMCs, sampled at surgery. These TCRs come from a male donor with early-stage non-small cell lung cancer.

The chain combines TRBV7-2 with TRBJ2-3; D may match TRBD1 or TRBD2 (6 bases each). The CDR3 consists of 17 residues. Trimming pared 5 bases from V and 0 bases from J, leaving 18 bases between. Looked up from germline, CDR1 is SGHTA and CDR2 is FQGNSA. The DNA of the CDR3 is TGTGCCAGCAGCCCGCCGGGGGCCGGAGTGAGCACAGATACGCAGTATTTT. Amino acids: CASSPPGAGVSTDTQYF.

This clonotype was counted at least ten times. V and J are TRBV4-1 and TRBJ1-6; D perhaps matches TRBD1 (6 bases). CDR1 and CDR2 from the germline V gene are MGHRA and YSYEKL. Trimming shortened V by 1 base and J by 10 bases, and 17 bases separated the two germline ends. The CDR3 runs 16 residues. This CDR3 is CASSQVSGGEGSPLHF. The CDR3 region has the DNA TGCGCCAGCAGCCAAGTATCCGGGGGCGAAGGATCACCCCTCCACTTT.

This clonotype was recorded at least ten times. The chain employs TRBV20-1 and TRBJ1-4; 11 bases are a match to TRBD1. Germline CDR1 and CDR2: DFQATT and SNEGSKA (reference sequence). This CDR3 is 15 amino acids long. The J segment lost 7 bases and the V segment lost 5 bases, leaving 9 bases of the junction unmatched. CDR3 in DNA: TGCAGTGCTTCCACGGACAGGGGGCCTGGTGAAAAACTGTTTTTT. Its translation is CSASTDRGPGEKLFF.

This clonotype has at least ten counts. The chain recombines TRBV5-4 with TRBJ2-3; D gene unclear. The V end was cut by 0 bases, the J end by 4 bases, with 3 bases between. Looked up from germline, CDR1 is SGHNT and CDR2 is YYREEE (reference sequence). This CDR3 is built from 12 residues. The CDR3 sequence is CASSLVPDTQYF. DNA for the CDR3: TGTGCCAGCAGCTTGGTTCCAGATACGCAGTATTTT.

The CDR3 nucleotides read TGTGCCAGCAGCCAAGATCCACTAGCGGGCGGGACCCAGTACTTC. It yields the protein CASSQDPLAGGTQYF. The chain links TRBV4-2 to TRBJ2-5, with 9 bases identical to TRBD2. Germline trimming cut 0 bases from V and 7 bases from J; bases unmatched to any gene: 6. Germline CDR1 is LGHNA and CDR2 is YNFKEQ. The CDR3 sequence is 15 residues long.

The genes are TRBV18 and TRBJ2-3, with TRBD2 matching 10 bases. The germline gives CDR1 KGHSH, CDR2 LQKENI. J lost 2 bases, V lost 6 bases, and 5 bases had no gene match. The CDR3 covers 15 residues. CDR3 sequence: CASSQGLAATDTQYF. The CDR3 coding sequence is TGTGCCAGCTCCCAAGGACTAGCGGCCACAGATACGCAGTATTTT.

This clonotype was found a few times. V gene TRBV20-1 combines with J gene TRBJ2-3, with TRBD1 identical over 9 bases. There are 14 residues in the CDR3. Germline V gene data show CDR1 as DFQATT and CDR2 as SNEGSKA (reference sequence). With 5 bases clipped from V and 1 base from J, the junction kept 4 bases outside the gene matches. In DNA form, the CDR3 reads TGCAGTGCTCACAGGGGGCTTGGCACAGATACGCAGTATTTT. This gives the protein CSAHRGLGTDTQYF.

The chain is built from TRBV28 and TRBJ2-1; D remains ambiguous. There are 12 residues in the CDR3. V was clipped by 3 bases and J by 10 bases, with 10 bases between them. Germline V gene data show CDR1 as MDHEN and CDR2 as SYDVKM. Here the CDR3 reads CASSLRAMEQFF. DNA for the CDR3: TGTGCCAGCAGTTTGCGTGCCATGGAGCAGTTCTTC.

At least ten counts were recorded for this clonotype. The genes are TRBV11-2 and TRBJ2-5; 8 positions agree with TRBD1. Trimming took 7 bases from V and 5 from J; bases not matched to a gene: 3. In germline, CDR1 is SGHAT, CDR2 FQNNGV. There are 12 residues in the CDR3. The CDR3 DNA is TGTGCCAGCACGACAGGGGTGGAGACCCAGTACTTC. Translation gives CASTTGVETQYF.

Notes on this clonotype: At one boundary the junction diverges from the germline segment, which might be a read error. This chain links TRBV5-4 with TRBJ2-1, with D unresolved. Germline V gene lookup returns CDR1 SGHNT and CDR2 YYREEE (reference sequence). CDR3 length: 15 residues. The CDR3 region is CVSSPGVRVDNEQFF. CDR3 nucleotides: TGTGTCAGCAGCCCGGGCGTACGGGTTGACAATGAGCAGTTCTTC.

This clonotype has only a few counts. This chain links TRBV5-1 with TRBJ1-6, with D uncertain. The CDR3 totals 14 residues. Trimming removed 0 bases at V and 8 bases at J, with 9 bases between. Germline CDR1 and CDR2: SGHRS and YFSETQ. CDR3 DNA sequence: TGCGCCAGCAGCTTGGTGGAAGGTGATTCACCCCTCCACTTT. It is translated as CASSLVEGDSPLHF.

The chain has TRBV4-1 and TRBJ1-2; tentative D call: TRBD1 (5 bases). The CDR3 has 14 amino acids. Germline CDR1 and CDR2: MGHRA and YSYEKL. The V end lost 4 bases, the J end lost 5 bases, and 14 bases lay between the germline ends. CDR3 DNA: TGCGCCAGCAGCCCCGACCAGGGCTTATATGGCTACACCTTC. Its protein is CASSPDQGLYGYTF.

This clonotype was counted ten times or more. The CDR3 DNA is TGTGCCAGCAAGGACAGCCCGTGGGAGGGCTACACCTTC. Translation: CASKDSPWEGYTF. The V and J genes are TRBV6-2 or TRBV6-3 and TRBJ1-2, with D possibly TRBD1 on 6 matching bases. This CDR3 region has 13 residues. The V end was cut by 7 bases, the J end by 8 bases, with 17 bases between. Germline V gene data show CDR1 as MNHEY and CDR2 as SVGEGT.

This clonotype was counted many times. V and J are TRBV7-3 and TRBJ2-1; D is possibly TRBD2 (6 bases). Germline CDR1 is SGHTA and CDR2 is FQGTGA. The CDR3 consists of 15 residues. The V gene lost 5 bases and the J gene lost 6 bases, with 17 bases spanning the gap. CDR3 sequence: CASSLPLAEGNEQFF. Written as DNA, the CDR3 is TGTGCCAGCAGCCTCCCACTAGCTGAGGGCAATGAGCAGTTCTTC.

This clonotype showed up just a few times. This chain joins TRBV7-2 and TRBJ1-5, with D hard to call. V lost 5 bases, J lost 5 bases, and 10 bases lay in between. This CDR3 has 13 residues. Germline V gene lookup returns CDR1 SGHTA and CDR2 FQGNSA. CDR3 residues: CASSTDTDQPQHF. The CDR3 nucleotides read TGTGCCAGCAGCACCGACACGGATCAGCCCCAGCATTTT.

The chain has TRBV6-5 and TRBJ2-2, with a weak D call TRBD2 (6 bases). Germline CDR1 is MNHEY and CDR2 is SVGAGI. This CDR3 region has 14 residues. The germline V and J ends were trimmed by 0 bases and 7 bases, with 9 bases remaining between them. The CDR3, as DNA: TGTGCCAGCAGTTACTCGTCCGGGGGCGGGGAGCTGTTTTTT. Protein sequence: CASSYSSGGGELFF.

The chain is built from TRBV3-1 and TRBJ1-3; TRBD1 might be the D (6 bases). The CDR3 has 15 amino acids. The V end was cut by 5 bases, the J end by 0 bases, with 11 bases between. CDR1 and CDR2 from the germline V gene are LGHDT and YNNKEL (reference sequence). Here the CDR3 DNA reads TGTGCCAGCAGCAGACAGGTCCTCTCTGGAAACACCATATATTTT. It yields the protein CASSRQVLSGNTIYF.

The chain has TRBV12-3 or TRBV12-4 and TRBJ2-1; the D is unclear. This CDR3 region has 13 residues. The ends were cut back, 3 bases at V and 8 bases at J, with 11 bases in the middle. CDR3 amino acids: CASSFATDDEQFF. DNA of the CDR3: TGTGCCAGCAGTTTCGCGACCGACGATGAGCAGTTCTTC.

The gene calls are TRBV29-1 and TRBJ2-5, with 10 nucleotides matching TRBD2. V lost 2 bases, J lost 6 bases, and 6 bases stayed unmatched. The CDR3 has 14 residues. Germline V gene sequence: CDR1 SQVTM, CDR2 ANQGSEA. Written as DNA, the CDR3 is TGCAGCGTTGAATTGCCTAGCGGGAGTCAGACCCAGTACTTC. Amino acids: CSVELPSGSQTQYF.

The chain has TRBV29-1 and TRBJ2-2; no reliable D call. V gave up 3 bases and J gave up 4 bases, with 6 bases separating them. Germline CDR1 and CDR2: SQVTM and ANQGSEA. The length of the CDR3 is 12 residues. This CDR3 is CSVEVLTGELFF. The CDR3 nucleotides read TGCAGCGTTGAGGTCCTCACCGGGGAGCTGTTTTTT.

This clonotype was recorded many times. The J gene is TRBJ1-3, the V gene TRBV29-1, with TRBD1 identical over 7 bases. After removal of 4 bases from V and 4 bases from J, the junction contained 4 bases not matched to a gene. CDR1 and CDR2 (germline): SQVTM, ANQGSEA. The CDR3 runs 13 residues. CDR3: CSVAQGGGNTIYF. CDR3 bases: TGCAGCGTTGCCCAGGGGGGCGGAAACACCATATATTTT.

This clonotype turned up a few times. The chain links TRBV4-1 to TRBJ2-1; a possible D gene is TRBD1 (6 bases). Trimming removed 0 bases from V and 6 bases from J, with 9 bases in between. In germline, CDR1 is MGHRA, CDR2 YSYEKL. The CDR3 consists of 14 residues. The CDR3 DNA follows: TGCGCCAGCAGCCAAGACAGGGGACGCAATGAGCAGTTCTTC. Translated, it gives CASSQDRGRNEQFF.

There are a few counts of this clonotype. The rearrangement joins TRBV12-3 or TRBV12-4 to TRBJ1-4, with D tentatively TRBD1 (6 bases). The CDR3 runs 13 residues. V gave up 6 bases and J gave up 6 bases, with 11 bases separating them. CDR3 amino acids: CASREDSHEKLFF. The CDR3 DNA follows: TGTGCCAGCAGGGAGGACAGTCATGAAAAACTGTTTTTT.

With regard to this clonotype: This clone may be a read error of a much larger clone one base away. J is TRBJ1-2 and V is TRBV15; D unresolved. The CDR3 runs to 12 residues. The germline CDR1 and CDR2 sequences are LNHNV and YYDKDF (reference sequence). CDR3 nucleotides: TGTGTCACCAGCGGATGGGACTATGGCTACACCTTC. Residues: CVTSGWDYGYTF.

This clonotype appeared many times. The rearrangement links TRBV24-1 to TRBJ2-1; tentatively, D is TRBD1 (6 bases). Germline V gene lookup returns CDR1 KGHDR and CDR2 SFDVKD. CDR3 length: 12 amino acids. Trimming shortened V by 4 bases and J by 13 bases, and 13 bases separated the two germline ends. CDR3 protein: CATSDADRTQFF. In DNA form, the CDR3 reads TGTGCCACCAGTGACGCCGACAGGACCCAGTTCTTC.

This clonotype was counted at least ten times. In DNA, the CDR3 is TGTGCCAGCAGCTTAGACAGGGTCGGTGCCAAAAACATTCAGTACTTC. This sequence encodes CASSLDRVGAKNIQYF. The chain uses TRBV5-4 and TRBJ2-4; 7 nucleotides match TRBD1. CDR1 is SGHNT and CDR2 is YYREEE in the germline V gene (reference sequence). V trimming: 2 bases; J trimming: 1 base; junction bases outside the gene matches: 6. This CDR3 has 16 residues.

This clonotype was found a few times. The chain combines TRBV5-1 with TRBJ1-2; D uncertain. The CDR3 loop spans 13 amino acids. The V end lost 7 bases, the J end lost 6 bases, and 16 bases lay between the germline ends. Germline V gene lookup returns CDR1 SGHRS and CDR2 YFSETQ. The CDR3 is CASSYIGGDGYTF. CDR3 nucleotides: TGCGCCAGCTCTTATATCGGTGGCGATGGCTACACCTTC.

This clonotype was observed a few times. The CDR3 DNA is TGTGCCAGCAGTTTCGGGGGTGGGAACACTGAAGCTTTCTTT. This translates into CASSFGGGNTEAFF. J is TRBJ1-1 and V is TRBV27, with D perhaps matching TRBD1 (5 bases). Trimming took 3 bases from V and 1 from J, leaving 9 bases between them. CDR3 length: 14 residues. Germline CDR1 reads MNHEY; CDR2 reads SMNVEV (reference sequence).

CDR3 nucleotide sequence: TGCAGTGCTAGAGATTTGCGGGGAAGTACGACTAATTCACCCCTCCACTTT. Translation gives CSARDLRGSTTNSPLHF. The chain carries TRBV20-1 and TRBJ1-6; no firm D call. V shed 0 bases and J shed 6 bases, with 18 bases lying between them. Germline V gene data show CDR1 as DFQATT and CDR2 as SNEGSKA (reference sequence). The CDR3 length is 17 residues.